This T cell receptor (beta chain) was recorded in a study of blood T cell repertoires in COVID-19. Across the study: Both acute and convalescent COVID-19 samples were obtained from the United States, Italy and Spain. T cells, B-cell-depleted T cells, or PBMCs supplied cDNA or gDNA.

The CDR3 length is 15 residues. Germline V lookup: CDR1 SQVTM, CDR2 ANQGSEA. The ends were cut back, 4 bases at V and 2 bases at J, with 15 bases in the middle. Per the original methods: It was from reference gene primer amplification that nucleated cell counts were estimated. TCRdb keeps only in-frame clones here, not all; method: immunoSEQ multiplex PCR. V and J calls and clone size are as listed in that table; D and trimming were resolved from the DNA. The repertoire has approximately 180,000 clones, roughly 90% of them found once; the top ten carry approximately 1.4%. Only a few counts were recorded for this clone.

The TCR originated in a woman between 45 and 65 years old with acute or convalescent COVID-19. What was sequenced was peripheral blood. This rearrangement joins TRBV29-1 to TRBJ1-5; D remains unclear. The CDR3 DNA is TGCAGCGTTGTAGACGGGTTTCTCGGCAATCAGCCCCAGCATTTT. It yields the protein CSVVDGFLGNQPQHF.